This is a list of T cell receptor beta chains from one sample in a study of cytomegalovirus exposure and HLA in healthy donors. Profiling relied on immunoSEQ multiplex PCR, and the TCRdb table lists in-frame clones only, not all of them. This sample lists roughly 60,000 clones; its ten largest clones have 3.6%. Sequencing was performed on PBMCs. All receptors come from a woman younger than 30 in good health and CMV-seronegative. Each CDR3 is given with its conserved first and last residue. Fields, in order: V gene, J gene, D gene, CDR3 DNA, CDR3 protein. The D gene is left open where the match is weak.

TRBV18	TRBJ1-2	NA	TGTGCCAGCTCACCACCGTCTCCGGGGGAGGATGGCTACACCTTC	CASSPPSPGEDGYTF
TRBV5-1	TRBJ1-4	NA	TGCGCCAGCAGCTTGGACAGCCGATCAACTAATGAAAAACTGTTTTTT	CASSLDSRSTNEKLFF
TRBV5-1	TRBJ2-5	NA	TGCGCCAGCAGCTTGGGACAGGGAGGCCAAGAGACCCAGTACTTC	CASSLGQGGQETQYF
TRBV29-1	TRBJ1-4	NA	TGCAGCGTTGACAGGGGTGGGGAAAAACTGTTTTTT	CSVDRGGEKLFF
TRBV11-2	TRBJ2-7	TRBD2	TGTGCCAGCAGCTTAGGGGGGGGTTACGAGCAGTACTTC	CASSLGGGYEQYF
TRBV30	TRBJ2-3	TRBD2	TGTGCCTGGAGGCTAGCGGGGAGAGGCACAGATACGCAGTATTTT	CAWRLAGRGTDTQYF
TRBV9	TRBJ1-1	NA	TGTGCCAGCAGCCAGGGCCCGAACACTGAAGCTTTCTTT	CASSQGPNTEAFF
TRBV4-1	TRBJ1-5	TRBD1	TGCGCCAGCAGCCAATTAATAGGGACAGGGGGACAGCCCCAGCATTTT	CASSQLIGTGGQPQHF
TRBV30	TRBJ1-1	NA	TGTGCCTGGAGTTTTCCAGGGAACACTGAAGCTTTCTTT	CAWSFPGNTEAFF
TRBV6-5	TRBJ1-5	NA	TGTGCCAGCAGTTATAAACAGGGCTGGAATCAGCCCCAGCATTTT	CASSYKQGWNQPQHF
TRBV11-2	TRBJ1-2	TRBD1	TGTGCCAGCAGCGGACAGGGGGCCGGGTTTGGCTACACCTTC	CASSGQGAGFGYTF
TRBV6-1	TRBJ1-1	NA	TGTGCCAGCAGTGAATGGGCAGGCGACAACACTGAAGCTTTCTTT	CASSEWAGDNTEAFF
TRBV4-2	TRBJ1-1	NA	TGTGCCAGCAGCCAAGATCTCGCGGGCGGGCTGAACACTGAAGCTTTCTTT	CASSQDLAGGLNTEAFF
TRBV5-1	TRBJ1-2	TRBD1	TGCGCCAGCAGCCGCCCGGACAGGGGTGGCTACACCTTC	CASSRPDRGGYTF